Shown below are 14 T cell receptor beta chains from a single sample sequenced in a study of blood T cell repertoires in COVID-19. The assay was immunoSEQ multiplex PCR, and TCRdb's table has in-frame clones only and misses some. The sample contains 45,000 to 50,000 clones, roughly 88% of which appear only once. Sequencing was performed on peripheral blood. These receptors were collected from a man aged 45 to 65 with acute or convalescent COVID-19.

CDR3 coding DNA: TGTGCCAGCAGTTACTCGGCCAGCGGAATACTAGATACGCAGTATTTT. This gives the protein CASSYSASGILDTQYF. V and J are TRBV6-5 and TRBJ2-3, with D possibly being TRBD2 (5 bases). V was cut by 0 bases and J by 5 bases, with 15 bases left in between. Per the germline V gene, CDR1 is MNHEY and CDR2 is SVGAGI. This CDR3 spans 16 amino acids.

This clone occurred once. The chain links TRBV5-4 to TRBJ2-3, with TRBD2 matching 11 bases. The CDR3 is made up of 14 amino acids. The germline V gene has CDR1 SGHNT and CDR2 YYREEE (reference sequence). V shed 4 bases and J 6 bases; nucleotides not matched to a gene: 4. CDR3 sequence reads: CASSASGGLDTQYF. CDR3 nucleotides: TGTGCCAGCAGCGCTAGCGGGGGGCTCGATACGCAGTATTTT. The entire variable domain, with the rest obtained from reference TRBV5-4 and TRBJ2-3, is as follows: ETGVTQSPTHLIKTRGQQVTLRCSSQSGHNTVSWYQQALGQGPQFIFQYYREEENGRGNFPPRFSGLQFPNYSSELNVNALELDDSALYLCASSASGGLDTQYFGPGTRLTVL.

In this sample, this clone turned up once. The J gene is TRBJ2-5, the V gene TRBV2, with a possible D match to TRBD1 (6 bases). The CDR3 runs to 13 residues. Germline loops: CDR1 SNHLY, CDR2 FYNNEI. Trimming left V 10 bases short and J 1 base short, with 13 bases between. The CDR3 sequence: CATSQDSQETQYF. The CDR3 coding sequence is TGTGCCACCTCCCAGGACAGCCAAGAGACCCAGTACTTC.

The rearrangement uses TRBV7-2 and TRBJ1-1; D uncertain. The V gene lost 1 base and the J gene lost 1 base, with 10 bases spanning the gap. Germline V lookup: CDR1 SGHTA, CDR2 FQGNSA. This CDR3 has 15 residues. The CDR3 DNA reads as TGTGCCAGCAGCTTAGAGTCAGGATCGAACACTGAAGCTTTCTTT. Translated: CASSLESGSNTEAFF.

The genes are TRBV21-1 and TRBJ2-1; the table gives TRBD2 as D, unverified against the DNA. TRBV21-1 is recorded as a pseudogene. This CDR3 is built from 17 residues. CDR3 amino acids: CASSKGLAGPGVNEQFF. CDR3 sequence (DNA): TGTGCCAGCAGCAAAGGCCTAGCGGGCCCAGGGGTCAATGAGCAGTTCTTC.

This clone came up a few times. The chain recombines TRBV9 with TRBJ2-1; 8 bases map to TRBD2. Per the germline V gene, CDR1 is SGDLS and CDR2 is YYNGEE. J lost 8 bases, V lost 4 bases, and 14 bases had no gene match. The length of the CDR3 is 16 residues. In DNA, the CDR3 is TGTGCCAGCAGCCCAATCGCGGGGGGCCCGGCCTATGAGCAGTTCTTC. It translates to CASSPIAGGPAYEQFF. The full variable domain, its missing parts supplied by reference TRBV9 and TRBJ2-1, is DSGVTQTPKHLITATGQRVTLRCSPRSGDLSVYWYQQSLDQGLQFLIQYYNGEERAKGNILERFSAQQFPDLHSELNLSSLELGDSALYFCASSPIAGGPAYEQFFGPGTRLTVL.

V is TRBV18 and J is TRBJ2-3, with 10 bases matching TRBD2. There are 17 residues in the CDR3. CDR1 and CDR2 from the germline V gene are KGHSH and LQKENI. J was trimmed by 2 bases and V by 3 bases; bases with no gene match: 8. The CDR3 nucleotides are TGTGCCAGCTCACCCATCCTAGCGGGGGCCCCCACAGATACGCAGTATTTT. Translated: CASSPILAGAPTDTQYF.

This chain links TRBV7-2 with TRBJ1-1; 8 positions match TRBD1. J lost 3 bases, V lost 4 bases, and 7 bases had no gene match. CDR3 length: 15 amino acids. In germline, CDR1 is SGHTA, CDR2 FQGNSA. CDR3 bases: TGTGCCAGCAGCTCCGGGACAGGACCATACACTGAAGCTTTCTTT. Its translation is CASSSGTGPYTEAFF.

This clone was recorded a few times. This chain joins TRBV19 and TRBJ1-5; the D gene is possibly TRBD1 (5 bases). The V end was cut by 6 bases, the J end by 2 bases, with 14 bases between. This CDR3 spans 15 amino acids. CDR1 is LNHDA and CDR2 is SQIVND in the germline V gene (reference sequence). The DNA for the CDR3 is TGTGCCAGTAGAGGAGGGCAGGGAGGCAATCAGCCCCAGCATTTT. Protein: CASRGGQGGNQPQHF.

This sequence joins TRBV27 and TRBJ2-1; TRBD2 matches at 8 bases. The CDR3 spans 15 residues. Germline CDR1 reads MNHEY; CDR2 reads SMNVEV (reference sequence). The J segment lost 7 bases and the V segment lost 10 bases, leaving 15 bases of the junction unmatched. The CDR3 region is CANPPGLVSWNEQFF. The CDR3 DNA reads TGTGCCAACCCCCCGGGACTAGTCTCCTGGAATGAGCAGTTCTTC.

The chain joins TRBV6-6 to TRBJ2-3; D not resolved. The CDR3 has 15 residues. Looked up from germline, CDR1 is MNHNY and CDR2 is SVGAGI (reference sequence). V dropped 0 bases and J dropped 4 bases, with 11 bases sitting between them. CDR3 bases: TGTGCCAGCAGTTACTCGGTTAACTTTCCAGATACGCAGTATTTT. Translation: CASSYSVNFPDTQYF.

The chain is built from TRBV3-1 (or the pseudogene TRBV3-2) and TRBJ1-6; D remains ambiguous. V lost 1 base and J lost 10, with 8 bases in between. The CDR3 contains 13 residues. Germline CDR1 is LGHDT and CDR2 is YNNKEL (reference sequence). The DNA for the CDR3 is TGTGCCAGCAGCCAAGTCAACGGGTCACCCCTCCACTTT. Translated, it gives CASSQVNGSPLHF.

As DNA, the CDR3 is TGTGCCAGCAGCCCGCGGATGCTTGCAACTAATGAAAAACTGTTTTTT. Its translation: CASSPRMLATNEKLFF. The chain carries TRBV11-2 and TRBJ1-4; D is unresolved. This CDR3 spans 16 amino acids. Germline-derived CDR1 and CDR2 are SGHAT and FQNNGV. V was cut by 5 bases and J by 0 bases, with 13 bases left in between. The entire variable domain, with the rest obtained from reference TRBV11-2 and TRBJ1-4, is as follows: EAGVAQSPRYKIIEKRQSVAFWCNPISGHATLYWYQQILGQGPKLLIQFQNNGVVDDSQLPKDRFSAERLKGVDSTLKIQPAKLEDSAVYLCASSPRMLATNEKLFFGSGTQLSVL.

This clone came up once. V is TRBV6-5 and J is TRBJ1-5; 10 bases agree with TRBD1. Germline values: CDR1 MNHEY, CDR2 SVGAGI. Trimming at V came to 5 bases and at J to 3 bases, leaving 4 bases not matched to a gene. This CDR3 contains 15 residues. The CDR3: CASSPGQGYNQPQHF. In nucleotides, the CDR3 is TGTGCCAGCAGTCCGGGACAGGGGTACAATCAGCCCCAGCATTTT.